This TCR beta chain was obtained from a study of blood T cell repertoires in COVID-19. In the study overall: Nucleic acid was either cDNA or gDNA, and it came from T cells, B-cell-depleted T cells, or PBMCs.

Per the authors' pipeline: Researchers report that nucleated cell counts were estimated from reference gene primer amplification. Clones were sequenced by immunoSEQ multiplex PCR, and TCRdb holds only the in-frame ones, with some missing. For V, J and clone size, that table is used; D and trimming come from the DNA. The sample shows around 70,000 clones, about four fifths of them seen only once. V was pared by 5 bases and J by 3 bases, with 7 bases of the junction left unmatched. Germline loops: CDR1 MNHEY, CDR2 SVGAGI. The CDR3 runs 15 residues. The chain has TRBV6-5 and TRBJ2-1, with 7 bases matching TRBD1. The sequencing input was peripheral blood. This clonotype was obtained from a human donor in a cohort sampled during active COVID-19. This CDR3 reads CASSRSTGIYNEQFF. The CDR3 coding sequence is TGTGCCAGCAGTCGGTCGACAGGGATCTACAATGAGCAGTTCTTC.